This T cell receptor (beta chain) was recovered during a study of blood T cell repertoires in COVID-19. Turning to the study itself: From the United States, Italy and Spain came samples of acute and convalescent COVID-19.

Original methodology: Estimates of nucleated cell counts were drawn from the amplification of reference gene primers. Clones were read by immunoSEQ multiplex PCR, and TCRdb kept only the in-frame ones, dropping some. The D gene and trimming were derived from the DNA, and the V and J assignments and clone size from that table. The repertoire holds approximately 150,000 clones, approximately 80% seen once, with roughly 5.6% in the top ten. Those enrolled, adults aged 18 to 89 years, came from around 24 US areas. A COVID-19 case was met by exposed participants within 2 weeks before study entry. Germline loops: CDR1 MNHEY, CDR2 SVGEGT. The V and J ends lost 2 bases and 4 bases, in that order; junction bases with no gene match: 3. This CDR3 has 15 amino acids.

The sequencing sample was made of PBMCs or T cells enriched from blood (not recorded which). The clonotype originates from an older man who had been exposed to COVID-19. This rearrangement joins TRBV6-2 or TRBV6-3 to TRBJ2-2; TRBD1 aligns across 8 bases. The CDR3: CASSYVTGGTGELFF. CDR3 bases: TGTGCCAGCAGTTACGTCACAGGGGGCACCGGGGAGCTGTTTTTT.